This record looks at one T cell receptor beta chain sequence and its context. Its antigen is currently unknown. It was RNA transcripts that yielded the amplified TCR beta CDR3 regions. The TCR CDR3 first-round RT-PCR relied on the HTBI primer set. TCRdb reprocessed the multiplex PCR reads via MiXCR and lists one record per CDR3 protein. The data contain some 300,000 distinct CDR3 sequences, roughly 20% of them singletons. The length of the CDR3 is 16 residues. Germline-derived CDR1 and CDR2 are KGHDR and SFDVKD. V lost 4 bases to trimming and J lost 4 bases; unmatched junction nucleotides: 3. It was uncontrolled infection, other autoimmune disease, pregnancy or lactation that excluded patients. Based on clinical symptoms, serum thyroxine and TRAb, thyroid ultrasound and orbital computed tomography, diagnoses were reached. The record originates from a study of T cells in Graves' hyperthyroidism and ophthalmopathy. General observations from the study: The blood repertoire included most of the expanded thyroid clonotypes above 0.001. The model predicted ophthalmopathy a median roughly six months before onset.

Sequenced input: blood. The chain uses TRBV24-1 and TRBJ2-1, with TRBD2 identical over 13 bases. This TCR derives from a man in his fifties with Graves' ophthalmopathy. DNA of the CDR3: TGTGCCACCAGTGACGGGACTAGCGGGGATTACAATGAGCAGTTCTTC. Encoded protein: CATSDGTSGDYNEQFF.